These 20 T cell receptor beta chains came from one sample sequenced in a study of T cells in Graves' hyperthyroidism and ophthalmopathy. Amplified regions were TCR beta CDR3 sequences from RNA transcripts. First-round RT-PCR with HTBI primers amplified the TCR CDR3 region. Each CDR3 protein gets one entry after TCRdb re-called the multiplex PCR reads with MiXCR. The data hold more than 650,000 distinct CDR3 sequences, with 12% to 15% observed a single time. Sequenced input: blood. The receptors shown here come from a woman aged 18-29 years with Graves' hyperthyroidism.

The chain carries TRBV20-1 and TRBJ1-5, with D unclear. The CDR3 runs 13 residues. The germline CDR1 and CDR2 sequences are DFQATT and SNEGSKA (reference sequence). Trimming removed 2 bases from V and 4 bases from J, with 9 bases in between. The CDR3 sequence: CSARWGTNQPQHF. The CDR3 bases are TGCAGTGCTAGATGGGGTACTAATCAGCCCCAGCATTTT.

The chain recombines TRBV24-1 with TRBJ2-5; possibly TRBD1 for D (5 bases). The CDR3 extends over 12 amino acids. Trimming removed 5 bases from V and 5 bases from J, with 8 bases in between. CDR1 and CDR2 (germline): KGHDR, SFDVKD. CDR3 in DNA: TGTGCCACCAGTGGTGGGGCGGAGACCCAGTACTTC. Amino acid sequence: CATSGGAETQYF.

At least ten counts were recorded for this clonotype. The chain recombines TRBV20-1 with TRBJ2-1, with D perhaps matching TRBD1 (5 bases). Trimming cost V 6 bases and J 8 bases, with 11 bases left between them. Germline V lookup: CDR1 DFQATT, CDR2 SNEGSKA (reference sequence). This CDR3 has 11 residues. CDR3 coding DNA: TGCAGTGCCAGGGTTACGTATGAGCAGTTCTTC. It specifies CSARVTYEQFF.

This clonotype has just a few counts. The J gene is TRBJ2-1, the V gene TRBV7-2; D is uncertain. This CDR3 has 20 amino acids. Looked up from germline, CDR1 is SGHTA and CDR2 is FQGNSA. Trimming left V 4 bases short and J 1 base short, with 26 bases between. The CDR3 spells CASSSPLSGLTQRSYNEQFF. CDR3 nucleotide sequence: TGTGCCAGCAGCTCCCCTCTGAGTGGTCTGACGCAAAGGTCCTACAATGAGCAGTTCTTC.

The sample holds a few counts of this clonotype. J is TRBJ2-2 and V is TRBV12-3 or TRBV12-4, with D perhaps being TRBD1 or TRBD2 (6 bases each). The CDR3 extends over 16 amino acids. Trimming shortened V by 7 bases and J by 4 bases, and 19 bases separated the two germline ends. This CDR3 is CASKVGKGGRTGELFF. CDR3 nucleotides: TGTGCCAGCAAAGTCGGGAAGGGGGGACGCACCGGGGAGCTGTTTTTT.

This clonotype was detected ten times or more. The chain joins TRBV28 to TRBJ1-1, with D hard to call. CDR1 and CDR2 (germline): MDHEN, SYDVKM. The CDR3 extends over 15 amino acids. V was cut by 6 bases and J by 3 bases, with 17 bases left in between. CDR3 sequence reads: CASRSRTARDTEAFF. The CDR3 DNA sequence: TGTGCCAGCAGATCCAGGACCGCTCGGGACACTGAAGCTTTCTTT.

The chain has TRBV7-2 and TRBJ1-6; perhaps TRBD1 as D (5 bases). The CDR3 extends over 17 amino acids. Germline assignment: CDR1 SGHTA and CDR2 FQGNSA. The V end was cut by 5 bases, the J end by 6 bases, with 20 bases between. This chain's CDR3 is CASSPLPPGPTNSPLHF. In DNA, the CDR3 is TGTGCCAGCAGCCCCCTACCCCCGGGACCTACTAATTCACCCCTCCACTTT.

Many counts were recorded for this clonotype. The rearrangement joins TRBV14 to TRBJ2-3; the D is unclear. The CDR3 length is 14 residues. CDR1 SGHDN and CDR2 FVKESK come from the germline V gene. V lost 0 bases to trimming and J lost 5 bases, with 9 bases between them. CDR3 nucleotides: TGTGCCAGCAGCCAAGATCGGGCAAGAGATACGCAGTATTTT. This encodes CASSQDRARDTQYF.

This chain links TRBV5-1 with TRBJ2-5, with D possibly matching TRBD2 (5 bases). The CDR3 spans 13 residues. Looked up from germline, CDR1 is SGHRS and CDR2 is YFSETQ. V was shortened by 4 bases and J by 3 bases, with 10 bases between the two germline ends. CDR3 coding DNA: TGCGCCAGCAGCACGCCCGGGAAAGAGACCCAGTACTTC. Protein product: CASSTPGKETQYF.

The chain recombines TRBV30 with TRBJ2-3, with unresolved D. The germline V gene encodes CDR1 GTSNPN and CDR2 SVGIG (reference sequence). The CDR3 extends over 12 amino acids. Trimming took off 3 bases at V and 2 bases at J, with 6 bases between the two ends. As DNA, the CDR3 is TGTGCCTGGAGAAGATACACAGATACGCAGTATTTT. It specifies CAWRRYTDTQYF.

The rearrangement joins TRBV5-1 to TRBJ2-1; D might be TRBD2 (6 bases). CDR3 length: 16 amino acids. Germline CDR1 reads SGHRS; CDR2 reads YFSETQ. V shed 2 bases and J shed 1 base, with 13 bases lying between them. The CDR3 sequence is CASSFTGGISYNEQFF. The DNA of the CDR3 is TGCGCCAGCAGCTTCACCGGGGGTATTTCCTACAATGAGCAGTTCTTC.

This clonotype was picked up a small number of times. V gene TRBV6-2 or TRBV6-3 combines with J gene TRBJ2-7; D not certain. Germline V lookup: CDR1 MNHEY, CDR2 SVGEGT. The CDR3 is 13 residues long. V gave up 2 bases and J gave up 1 base, with 6 bases separating them. The CDR3 nucleotides are TGTGCCAGCAGTTACGAGGAATCCTACGAGCAGTACTTC. Residues: CASSYEESYEQYF.

Only a few counts were recorded for this clonotype. This chain joins TRBV2 and TRBJ2-5; no reliable D call. The CDR3 covers 16 residues. Per the germline V gene, CDR1 is SNHLY and CDR2 is FYNNEI. Trimming removed 5 bases from V and 5 bases from J, with 21 bases in between. The CDR3 loop reads CASSSSLLPGDETQYF. CDR3 bases: TGTGCCAGCAGTTCCTCACTCCTCCCCGGCGACGAGACCCAGTACTTC.

This rearrangement joins TRBV28 to TRBJ2-7, with TRBD2 as a possible D gene (6 bases). Trimming shortened V by 5 bases and J by 5 bases, and 13 bases separated the two germline ends. The CDR3 is 13 residues long. The germline gives CDR1 MDHEN, CDR2 SYDVKM. The CDR3 DNA reads TGTGCCAGCAGTACATCCGGGACTCACGAGCAGTACTTC. Translating gives CASSTSGTHEQYF.

V gene TRBV7-2 combines with J gene TRBJ2-3, with D maybe TRBD1 (6 bases). Germline loops: CDR1 SGHTA, CDR2 FQGNSA. Trimming cost V 0 bases and J 4 bases, with 14 bases left between them. The CDR3 covers 16 residues. The CDR3 DNA is TGTGCCAGCAGCTTAGCGAAATACAGGGCGGCAGATACGCAGTATTTT. It codes for CASSLAKYRAADTQYF.

Many counts were recorded for this clonotype. This chain joins TRBV20-1 and TRBJ2-1, with a possible D match to TRBD2 (5 bases). Trimming stripped 1 base from V and 3 bases from J, with 13 bases between. The CDR3 consists of 15 residues. The V gene's germline CDR1 is DFQATT and CDR2 SNEGSKA (reference sequence). Here the CDR3 reads CSARGRTVLYNEQFF. The CDR3 nucleotides are TGCAGTGCTAGAGGTCGGACTGTGCTCTACAATGAGCAGTTCTTC.

Note on this clonotype: A much larger clone lies one base from this, so it may be a read error. The V gene is TRBV30, the J gene TRBJ1-6, with 12 positions matching TRBD1. The CDR3 covers 14 residues. Unmatched junction bases numbered 6, after V lost 4 bases and J lost 11 bases. Germline V lookup: CDR1 GTSNPN, CDR2 SVGIG (reference sequence). Here the CDR3 DNA reads TGTGCCTGGAACTGGGACAGGGGGCTTCCACCCCTCCACTTT. This translates into CAWNWDRGLPPLHF.

The table lists this clonotype with a few counts. The genes are TRBV29-1 and TRBJ2-3, with D perhaps TRBD1 or TRBD2 (5 bases each). Trimming left V 4 bases short and J 4 bases short, with 15 bases between. Germline V CDR1 and CDR2: SQVTM, ANQGSEA. The CDR3 totals 14 residues. Written as DNA, the CDR3 is TGCAGCGTTGTGGGGGTTTGGGGATCAGATACGCAGTATTTT. Translating gives CSVVGVWGSDTQYF.

The chain carries TRBV12-3 or TRBV12-4 and TRBJ1-3; weak D call: TRBD1 (5 bases). V was trimmed by 6 bases and J by 2 bases, leaving 8 bases between them. This CDR3 spans 13 amino acids. The CDR3 sequence is CASSGGPGNTIYF. As DNA, the CDR3 is TGTGCCAGCAGCGGGGGACCTGGAAACACCATATATTTT.

This clonotype turned up a few times. Being one base from a much bigger clone, this may be a read error. No conserved phenylalanine or tryptophan is present at the end of the CDR3, so a read error is the likely explanation. The J gene is TRBJ1-1, the V gene TRBV7-3, with 8 bases fitting TRBD1. CDR3 length: 14 amino acids. V shed 3 bases, J shed 1 base, and the junction held 1 base outside the gene matches. Germline V gene lookup returns CDR1 SGHTA and CDR2 FQGTGA. The CDR3, as DNA: TGTGCCAGCAGCTTCACAGGGGGGAACACTGAAGCTTTCCTT. Encoded protein: CASSFTGGNTEAFL.